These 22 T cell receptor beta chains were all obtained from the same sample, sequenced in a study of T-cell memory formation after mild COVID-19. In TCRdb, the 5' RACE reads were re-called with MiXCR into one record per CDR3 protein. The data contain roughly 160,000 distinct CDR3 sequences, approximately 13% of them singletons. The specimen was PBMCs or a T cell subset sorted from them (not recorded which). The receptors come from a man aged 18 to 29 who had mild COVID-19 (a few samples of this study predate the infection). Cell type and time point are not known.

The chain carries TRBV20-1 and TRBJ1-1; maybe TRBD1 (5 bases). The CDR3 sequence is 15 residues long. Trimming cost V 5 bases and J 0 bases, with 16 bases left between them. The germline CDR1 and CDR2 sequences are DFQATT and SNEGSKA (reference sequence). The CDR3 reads CSAPRGGSLNTEAFF. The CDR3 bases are TGCAGTGCTCCCCGGGGGGGGTCGTTGAACACTGAAGCTTTCTTT.

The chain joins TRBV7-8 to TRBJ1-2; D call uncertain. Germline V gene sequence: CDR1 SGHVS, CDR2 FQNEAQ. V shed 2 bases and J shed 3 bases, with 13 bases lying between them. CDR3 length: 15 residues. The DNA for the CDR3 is TGTGCCAGCAGCTTATTCCAGGTTGGCGACTATGGCTACACCTTC. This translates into CASSLFQVGDYGYTF.

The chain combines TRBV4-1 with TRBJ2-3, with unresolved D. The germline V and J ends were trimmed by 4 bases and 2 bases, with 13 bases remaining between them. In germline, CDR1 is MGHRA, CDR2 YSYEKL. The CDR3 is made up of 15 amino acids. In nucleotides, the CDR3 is TGCGCCAGCAGCCGAATCGGGCTAGTCACAGATACGCAGTATTTT. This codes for CASSRIGLVTDTQYF.

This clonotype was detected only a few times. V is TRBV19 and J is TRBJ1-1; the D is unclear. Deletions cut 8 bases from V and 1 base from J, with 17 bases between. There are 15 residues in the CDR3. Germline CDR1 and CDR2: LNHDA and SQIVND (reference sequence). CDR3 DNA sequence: TGTGCCAGTCAAAATATGCTAGGGCCGAACACTGAAGCTTTCTTT. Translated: CASQNMLGPNTEAFF.

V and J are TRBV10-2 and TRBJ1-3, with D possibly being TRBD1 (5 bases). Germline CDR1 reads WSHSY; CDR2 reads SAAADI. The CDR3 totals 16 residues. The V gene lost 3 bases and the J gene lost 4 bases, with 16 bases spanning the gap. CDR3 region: CASSDSGSDIGNTIYF. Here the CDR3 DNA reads TGCGCCAGCAGTGATTCAGGGAGCGATATCGGAAACACCATATATTTT.

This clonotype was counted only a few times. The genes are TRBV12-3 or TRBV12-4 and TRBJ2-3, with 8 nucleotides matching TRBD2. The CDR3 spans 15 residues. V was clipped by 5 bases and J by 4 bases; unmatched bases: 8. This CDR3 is CASSPGGGLSDTQYF. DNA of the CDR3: TGTGCCAGCAGTCCCGGGGGGGGCCTCTCAGATACGCAGTATTTT.

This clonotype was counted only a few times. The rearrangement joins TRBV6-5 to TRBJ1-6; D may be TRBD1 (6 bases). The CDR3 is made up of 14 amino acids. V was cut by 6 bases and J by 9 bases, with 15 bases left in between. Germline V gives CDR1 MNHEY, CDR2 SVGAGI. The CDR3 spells CASSSQGVGSPLHF. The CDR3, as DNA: TGTGCCAGCAGCTCACAGGGCGTCGGTTCACCCCTCCACTTT.

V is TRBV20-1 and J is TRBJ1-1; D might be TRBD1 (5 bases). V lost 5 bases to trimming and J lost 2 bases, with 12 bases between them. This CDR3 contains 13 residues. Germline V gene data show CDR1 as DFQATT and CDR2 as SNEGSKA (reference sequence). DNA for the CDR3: TGCAGTGCTGTAGGGGAGACAAACACTGAAGCTTTCTTT. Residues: CSAVGETNTEAFF.

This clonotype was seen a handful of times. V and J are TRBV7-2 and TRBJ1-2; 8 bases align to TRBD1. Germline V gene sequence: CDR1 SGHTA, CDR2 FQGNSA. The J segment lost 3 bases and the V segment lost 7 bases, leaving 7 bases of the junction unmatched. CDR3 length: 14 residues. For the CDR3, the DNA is TGTGCCAGCACCCCAACAGGGGGGTACTATGGCTACACCTTC. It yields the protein CASTPTGGYYGYTF.

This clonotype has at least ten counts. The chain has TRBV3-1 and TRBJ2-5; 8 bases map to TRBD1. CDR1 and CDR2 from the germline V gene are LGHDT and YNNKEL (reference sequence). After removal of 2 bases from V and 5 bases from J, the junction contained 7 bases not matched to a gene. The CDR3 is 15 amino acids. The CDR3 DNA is TGTGCCAGCAGCCAATCCTCAGGGGGCGTGGAGACCCAGTACTTC. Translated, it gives CASSQSSGGVETQYF.

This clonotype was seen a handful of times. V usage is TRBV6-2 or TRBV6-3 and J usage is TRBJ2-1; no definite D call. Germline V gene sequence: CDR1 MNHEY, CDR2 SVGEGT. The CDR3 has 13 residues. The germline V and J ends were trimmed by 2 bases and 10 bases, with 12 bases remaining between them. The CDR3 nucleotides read TGTGCCAGCAGTTACGCAGGCCGATCCGAGCAGTTCTTC. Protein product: CASSYAGRSEQFF.

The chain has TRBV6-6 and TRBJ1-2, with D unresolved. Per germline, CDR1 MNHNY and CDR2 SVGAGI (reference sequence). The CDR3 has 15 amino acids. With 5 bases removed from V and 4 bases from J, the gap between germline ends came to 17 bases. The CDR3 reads CASSPPAGEGYGYTF. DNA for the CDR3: TGTGCCAGCAGTCCGCCAGCCGGAGAAGGCTATGGCTACACCTTC.

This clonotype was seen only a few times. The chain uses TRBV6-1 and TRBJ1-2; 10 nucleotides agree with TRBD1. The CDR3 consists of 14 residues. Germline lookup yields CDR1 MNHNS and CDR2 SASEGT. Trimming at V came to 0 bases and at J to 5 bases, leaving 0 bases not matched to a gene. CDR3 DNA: TGTGCCAGCAGTGAAGCGGGACAGGGGTATGGCTACACCTTC. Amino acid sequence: CASSEAGQGYGYTF.

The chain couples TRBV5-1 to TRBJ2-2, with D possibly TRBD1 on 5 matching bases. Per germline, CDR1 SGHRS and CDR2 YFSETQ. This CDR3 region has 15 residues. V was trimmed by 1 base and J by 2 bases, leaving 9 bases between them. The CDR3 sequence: CASSLTGQNTGELFF. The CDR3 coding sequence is TGCGCCAGCAGCTTGACTGGACAAAACACCGGGGAGCTGTTTTTT. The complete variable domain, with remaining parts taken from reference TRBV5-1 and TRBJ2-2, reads KAGVTQTPRYLIKTRGQQVTLSCSPISGHRSVSWYQQTPGQGLQFLFEYFSETQRNKGNFPGRFSGRQFSNSRSEMNVSTLELGDSALYLCASSLTGQNTGELFFGEGSRLTVL.

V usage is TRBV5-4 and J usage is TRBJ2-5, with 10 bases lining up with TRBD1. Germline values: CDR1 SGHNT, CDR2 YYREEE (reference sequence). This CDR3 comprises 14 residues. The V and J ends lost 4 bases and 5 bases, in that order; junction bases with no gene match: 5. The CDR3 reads CASSLGQGIETQYF. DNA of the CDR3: TGTGCCAGCAGCCTGGGACAGGGGATTGAGACCCAGTACTTC.

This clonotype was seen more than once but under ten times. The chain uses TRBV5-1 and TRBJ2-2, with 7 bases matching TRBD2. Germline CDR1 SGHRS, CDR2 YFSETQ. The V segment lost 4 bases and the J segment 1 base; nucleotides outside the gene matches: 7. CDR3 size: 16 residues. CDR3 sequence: CASSRDGTMNTGELFF. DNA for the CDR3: TGCGCCAGCAGCAGGGACGGGACTATGAACACCGGGGAGCTGTTTTTT.

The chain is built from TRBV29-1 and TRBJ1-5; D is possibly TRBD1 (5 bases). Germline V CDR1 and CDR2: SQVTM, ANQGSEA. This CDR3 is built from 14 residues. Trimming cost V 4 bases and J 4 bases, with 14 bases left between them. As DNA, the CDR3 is TGCAGCGTTGCAGATCAGGGTTTGAATCAGCCCCAGCATTTT. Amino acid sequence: CSVADQGLNQPQHF.

The DNA for the CDR3 is TGTGCCAGCAGAGTCAGACAGGGACAGAACTATGGCTACACCTTC. It specifies CASRVRQGQNYGYTF. This chain joins TRBV5-6 and TRBJ1-2; 7 bases are a match to TRBD1. J was trimmed by 2 bases and V by 5 bases; bases with no gene match: 9. The CDR3 has 15 residues. Per the germline V gene, CDR1 is SGHDT and CDR2 is YYEEEE. Based on the CDR3 plus reference TRBV5-6 and TRBJ1-2, the full variable domain is DAGVTQSPTHLIKTRGQQVTLRCSPKSGHDTVSWYQQALGQGPQFIFQYYEEEERQRGNFPDRFSGHQFPNYSSELNVNALLLGDSALYLCASRVRQGQNYGYTFGSGTRLTVV.

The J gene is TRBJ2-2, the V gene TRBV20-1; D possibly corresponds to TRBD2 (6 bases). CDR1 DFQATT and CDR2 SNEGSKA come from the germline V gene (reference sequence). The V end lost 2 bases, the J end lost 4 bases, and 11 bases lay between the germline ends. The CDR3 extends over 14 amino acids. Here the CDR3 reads CSARKGGSTGELFF. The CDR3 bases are TGCAGTGCTAGAAAAGGAGGGAGCACCGGGGAGCTGTTTTTT.

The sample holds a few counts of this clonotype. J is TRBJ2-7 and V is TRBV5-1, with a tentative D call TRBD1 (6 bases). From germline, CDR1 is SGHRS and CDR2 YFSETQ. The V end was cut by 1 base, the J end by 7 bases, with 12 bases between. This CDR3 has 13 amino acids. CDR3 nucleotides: TGCGCCAGCAGCTTGAGACCAGGGGAAGAGCAGTACGTC. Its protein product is CASSLRPGEEQYV.

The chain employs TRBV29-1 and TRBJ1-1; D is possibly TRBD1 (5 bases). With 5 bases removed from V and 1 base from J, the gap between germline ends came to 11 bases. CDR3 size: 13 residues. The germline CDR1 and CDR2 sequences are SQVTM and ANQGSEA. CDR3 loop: CSVLPGTNTEAFF. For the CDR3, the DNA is TGCAGCGTTCTCCCAGGGACGAACACTGAAGCTTTCTTT.

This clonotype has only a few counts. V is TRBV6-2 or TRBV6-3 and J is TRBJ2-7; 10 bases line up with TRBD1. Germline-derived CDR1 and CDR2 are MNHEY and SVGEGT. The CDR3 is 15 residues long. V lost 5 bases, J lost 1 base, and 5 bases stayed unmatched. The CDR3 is CASSSPGQGSYEQYV. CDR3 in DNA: TGTGCCAGCAGTAGCCCGGGACAGGGGTCCTACGAGCAGTACGTC.